This T cell receptor beta chain was recovered during a study of T cell changes during pregnancy in multiple sclerosis. Trimming cost V 2 bases and J 4 bases, with 10 bases left between them. Germline loops: CDR1 SGHRS, CDR2 YFSETQ. The CDR3 consists of 14 residues. The table came from immunoSEQ multiplex PCR; TCRdb's copy has only in-frame clones and leaves some out. This sample carries about 40,000 clones, 94% of them seen once, and the ten largest clones take less than 2%. The sample here was peripheral blood, taken in the third trimester of pregnancy. The sequence was obtained from a female donor with multiple sclerosis, enrolled in a pregnancy study. This chain links TRBV5-1 with TRBJ1-3; a possible D gene is TRBD1 (5 bases). The CDR3, as DNA: TGCGCCAGCAGCTTTTCAGGGTTCGGAAACACCATATATTTT. Translated: CASSFSGFGNTIYF.